This T cell receptor (beta chain) was captured in a study of T cell responses to AZD1222 COVID-19 vaccine. The data were produced by immunoSEQ multiplex PCR, yet TCRdb's version contains in-frame clones alone and is incomplete. Of about 170,000 clones listed, roughly 92% were seen once; the top ten hold 1.6%. This clone was detected once. Antigen specificity is unknown. Overall study results and limits: After two AZD1222 doses, spike-specific TCR breadth and depth rose versus day 0.

This CDR3 contains 15 residues. Germline CDR1 reads LNHDA; CDR2 reads SQIVND (reference sequence). Trimming cost V 6 bases and J 4 bases, with 16 bases left between them. The chain links TRBV19 to TRBJ2-1; possible D gene TRBD2, 5 bases. This sequence was found in an adult in good health. Sequenced here: peripheral blood, sampled on day 0 of AZD1222 vaccination. CDR3 nucleotide sequence: TGTGCCAGTAGCCCCCTGCCCGGGGTTTACAATGAGCAGTTCTTC. It specifies CASSPLPGVYNEQFF.